Presented here are 19 T cell receptor beta chains from one specimen sequenced in a study of blood T cell repertoires in COVID-19 (dated by TCRdb to 2020 to 2021). Libraries were constructed by the immunoSEQ multiplex PCR assay. TCRdb stores this immuneACCESS table with in-frame sequences only. Part of the clones is absent; in the studies checked, under half of the shortfall reflects unresolved V genes, and no reason is known for the rest. The sample table records over 350,000 clones; just over 90% of these occur just once. The ten largest clones take up 0.8% to 0.9% of the sample. The specimen sequenced was PBMCs or T cells enriched from blood (not recorded which). The receptors originated from a woman aged 40-49 years who had been exposed to COVID-19.

The rearrangement links TRBV19 to TRBJ1-2; D uncertain. Germline CDR1 is LNHDA and CDR2 is SQIVND (reference sequence). The CDR3 runs 11 residues. Trimming removed 6 bases at V and 8 bases at J, with 10 bases between. The CDR3 loop reads CASSESRGYTF. The CDR3 DNA sequence: TGTGCCAGTAGCGAGTCTAGGGGCTACACCTTC.

This chain connects TRBV7-8 to TRBJ1-1; D unresolved. With 5 bases removed from V and 1 base from J, the gap between germline ends came to 8 bases. The CDR3 consists of 13 residues. CDR1 and CDR2 from the germline V gene are SGHVS and FQNEAQ. The CDR3 coding sequence is TGTGCCAGCAGCGTACGGGAGAACACTGAAGCTTTCTTT. Its protein is CASSVRENTEAFF.

The CDR3 reads CALPRTGDNYGYTF. As DNA, the CDR3 is TGTGCCCTGCCCCGGACAGGGGACAACTATGGCTACACCTTC. The chain joins TRBV7-9 to TRBJ1-2, with 9 bases lining up with TRBD1. Germline CDR1 SEHNR, CDR2 FQNEAQ (reference sequence). V lost 11 bases and J lost 2; bases outside the gene matches: 9. The CDR3 extends over 14 amino acids.

In this sample, this clone turned up a few times. The rearrangement uses TRBV7-2 and TRBJ2-7; 7 nucleotides agree with TRBD1. CDR3 size: 15 residues. V was pared by 8 bases and J by 1 base, with 11 bases of the junction left unmatched. Germline V gene data show CDR1 as SGHTA and CDR2 as FQGNSA. The CDR3 DNA reads TGTGCCAGCGCGGACAGGAAAGTCTTATCCTACGAGCAGTACTTC. This gives the protein CASADRKVLSYEQYF.

In this sample, this clone turned up once. The CDR3 is CASSLMAGSYNEQFF. Here the CDR3 DNA reads TGTGCCAGCAGCTTAATGGCGGGTTCCTACAATGAGCAGTTCTTC. The chain employs TRBV7-2 and TRBJ2-1, with D maybe TRBD2 (5 bases). Trimming took 2 bases from V and 1 from J, leaving 9 bases between them. CDR1 SGHTA and CDR2 FQGNSA come from the germline V gene. The CDR3 runs 15 residues.

This chain links TRBV12-3 or TRBV12-4 with TRBJ1-5; no definite D call. The V end lost 7 bases, the J end lost 6 bases, and 13 bases lay between the germline ends. The CDR3 is made up of 13 amino acids. The CDR3 DNA follows: TGTGCCAGCACCATTTCAGGCGTTCAGCCCCAGCATTTT. It codes for CASTISGVQPQHF.

V gene TRBV11-2 combines with J gene TRBJ1-3; a weak D match, TRBD1 (5 bases). The V end lost 4 bases, the J end lost 5 bases, and 12 bases lay between the germline ends. This CDR3 is built from 14 residues. In germline, CDR1 is SGHAT, CDR2 FQNNGV. As DNA, the CDR3 is TGTGCCAGCAGCTCAGGGCCGATGCGAAACACCATATATTTT. It translates to CASSSGPMRNTIYF.

This chain links TRBV18 with TRBJ1-2, with D perhaps matching TRBD1 (5 bases). Trimming removed 1 base from V and 6 bases from J, with 12 bases in between. This CDR3 contains 14 residues. From germline, CDR1 is KGHSH and CDR2 LQKENI. The CDR3 region is CASSPLPGRDGYTF. The CDR3 DNA follows: TGTGCCAGCTCACCACTGCCAGGGAGGGATGGCTACACCTTC.

This rearrangement joins TRBV3-1 (or the pseudogene TRBV3-2) to TRBJ1-2, with 9 bases matching TRBD1. The CDR3 consists of 13 residues. CDR1 LGHDT and CDR2 YNNKEL come from the germline V gene (reference sequence). Trimming took 4 bases from V and 5 from J; bases not matched to a gene: 2. CDR3: CASSRTGEYGYTF. CDR3 bases: TGTGCCAGCAGCCGGACAGGGGAATATGGCTACACCTTC.

The rearrangement joins TRBV7-9 to TRBJ2-7, with 10 bases that match TRBD1. The junction had 4 bases not matched to a gene; V was cut back by 5 bases and J by 3 bases. The germline gives CDR1 SEHNR, CDR2 FQNEAQ (reference sequence). CDR3 length: 14 residues. The CDR3 DNA reads TGTGCCAGCAGCCCCGACAGGGGGCGCTACGAGCAGTACTTC. Its protein is CASSPDRGRYEQYF.

The chain combines TRBV5-1 with TRBJ2-3; D unclear. Trimming removed 1 base from V and 3 bases from J, with 12 bases in between. Germline CDR1 is SGHRS and CDR2 is YFSETQ. The CDR3 sequence is 15 residues long. CDR3 in DNA: TGCGCCAGCAGCTTGAATGGTCTTGAGACAGATACGCAGTATTTT. This sequence encodes CASSLNGLETDTQYF. Full variable domain (outside the CDR3, taken from reference TRBV5-1 and TRBJ2-3): KAGVTQTPRYLIKTRGQQVTLSCSPISGHRSVSWYQQTPGQGLQFLFEYFSETQRNKGNFPGRFSGRQFSNSRSEMNVSTLELGDSALYLCASSLNGLETDTQYFGPGTRLTVL.

The chain combines TRBV15 with TRBJ2-7; the match to TRBD1 covers 7 bases. The CDR3 sequence is 15 residues long. Germline V gene sequence: CDR1 LNHNV, CDR2 YYDKDF (reference sequence). With 0 bases clipped from V and 8 bases from J, the junction kept 10 bases outside the gene matches. The CDR3 reads CATSRDQTGRMKQYF. The CDR3 nucleotides are TGTGCCACCAGCAGAGACCAGACAGGGCGGATGAAGCAGTACTTC.

The rearrangement uses TRBV28 and TRBJ1-5; weak D call: TRBD1 (5 bases). Germline V gives CDR1 MDHEN, CDR2 SYDVKM. The CDR3 is 17 residues long. The germline V and J ends were trimmed by 8 bases and 4 bases, with 24 bases remaining between them. The CDR3 DNA sequence: TGTGCCAGCGCTATAGCCCGGGGGGGAGGGTTAAATCAGCCCCAGCATTTT. Protein product: CASAIARGGGLNQPQHF.

Only a few counts were recorded for this clone. The chain is built from TRBV7-8 and TRBJ1-4, with unresolved D. Germline V gene data show CDR1 as SGHVS and CDR2 as FQNEAQ. V was trimmed by 4 bases and J by 4 bases, leaving 13 bases between them. This CDR3 has 15 amino acids. The CDR3 DNA reads as TGTGCCAGCAGCTACAAACGGGTCCTTAATGAAAAACTGTTTTTT. Its protein product is CASSYKRVLNEKLFF.

In DNA form, the CDR3 reads TGTGCTAGTGGCCTAGGGCAGGGCGAACAGCCCCAGCATTTT. Protein product: CASGLGQGEQPQHF. The chain is built from TRBV12-5 and TRBJ1-5, with D possibly TRBD1 on 5 matching bases. The CDR3 is 14 amino acids. Germline V gene data show CDR1 as LGHNT and CDR2 as FRNRAP. V dropped 6 bases and J dropped 7 bases, with 16 bases sitting between them.

The chain carries TRBV5-6 and TRBJ1-2; TRBD1 might be the D (5 bases). Deletions cut 0 bases from V and 7 bases from J, with 13 bases between. The length of the CDR3 is 14 residues. Looked up from germline, CDR1 is SGHDT and CDR2 is YYEEEE. The CDR3, as DNA: TGTGCCAGCAGCTTGGCGGGGAACGGGGGTGGCTACACCTTC. Protein: CASSLAGNGGGYTF.

The genes are TRBV10-2 and TRBJ1-5, with 7 bases that match TRBD1. The germline gives CDR1 WSHSY, CDR2 SAAADI. The ends lost 6 bases at V and 3 bases at J; junction bases unmatched: 5. The CDR3 has 14 residues. CDR3 sequence reads: CASSRGQSNQPQHF. As DNA, the CDR3 is TGCGCCAGCAGCCGGGGACAGTCCAATCAGCCCCAGCATTTT.

This chain uses TRBV2 with TRBJ1-2; 7 nucleotides align to TRBD1. V shed 2 bases, J shed 5 bases, and the junction held 5 bases outside the gene matches. The CDR3 extends over 14 amino acids. Germline V gene sequence: CDR1 SNHLY, CDR2 FYNNEI. The CDR3 spells CASSEMTGRYGYTF. The CDR3 region has the DNA TGTGCCAGCAGTGAAATGACAGGGCGGTATGGCTACACCTTC.

J is TRBJ1-1 and V is TRBV30; 10 nucleotides line up with TRBD1. Trimming cost V 4 bases and J 1 base; bases outside gene matches: 9. This CDR3 contains 16 residues. Germline assignment: CDR1 GTSNPN and CDR2 SVGIG (reference sequence). CDR3 DNA: TGTGCCTGGAACCGGGACAGGGGAGGGAAGAACACTGAAGCTTTCTTT. Translating it yields CAWNRDRGGKNTEAFF. The variable domain in full, completed from reference TRBV30 and TRBJ1-1, reads SQTIHQWPATLVQPVGSPLSLECTVEGTSNPNLYWYRQAAGRGLQLLFYSVGIGQISSEVPQNLSASRPQDRQFILSSKKLLLSDSGFYLCAWNRDRGGKNTEAFFGQGTRLTVV.